The 10 T cell receptor beta chains presented below share a single source sample, sequenced in a study of cytomegalovirus exposure and HLA in healthy donors. The PCR used 60 Vbeta and 13 Jbeta primers. TCRdb's table, derived via immunoSEQ multiplex PCR, lists solely in-frame clones and lacks some. The repertoire holds approximately 170,000 clones, with around 80% as singletons. The sample was PBMCs. The receptors shown here come from a male donor in good health and CMV-seronegative.

Points on this clone: A junction end diverges from the germline sequence, so it may reflect a read error. This CDR3 is also generated by other DNA sequences in the sample. V usage is TRBV7-2 and J usage is TRBJ1-1; D remains unclear. In germline, CDR1 is SGHTA, CDR2 FQGNSA. This CDR3 has 14 amino acids. CDR3 loop: CASSLQKMNTEAFF. CDR3 nucleotides: TGTGCCAGTAGCTTACAGAAAATGAACACTGAAGCTTTCTTT.

Details on this clone: Germline is not matched at one junction end, which may reflect a read error. V is TRBV7-9 and J is TRBJ2-7; 7 bases fit TRBD2. There are 12 residues in the CDR3. In germline, CDR1 is SEHNR, CDR2 FQNEAQ (reference sequence). CDR3 bases: TGTTCCAGCAGTTGGGGAGGGCGAGAGCAGTACTTC. It codes for CSSSWGGREQYF.

CDR3 in DNA: TGTGCCAGTACCGAGCGGCGGGGGATGGGTGAAAAACTGTTTTTT. It encodes CASTERRGMGEKLFF. The chain recombines TRBV19 with TRBJ1-4; possibly TRBD1 for D (5 bases). This CDR3 spans 15 amino acids. The germline V gene encodes CDR1 LNHDA and CDR2 SQIVND (reference sequence). Trimming took off 7 bases at V and 7 bases at J, with 19 bases between the two ends.

This chain uses TRBV4-1 with TRBJ2-1; 7 nucleotides line up with TRBD1. With 4 bases clipped from V and 8 bases from J, the junction kept 8 bases outside the gene matches. Germline V gene sequence: CDR1 MGHRA, CDR2 YSYEKL. This CDR3 spans 14 amino acids. CDR3 region: CASSPGQAGDEQFF. In DNA, the CDR3 is TGCGCCAGCAGCCCCGGACAGGCAGGCGATGAGCAGTTCTTC.

CDR3 nucleotide sequence: TGTGCCAGCAGCTTAATGCAATCGGGGAGGGATACGCAGTATTTT. This gives the protein CASSLMQSGRDTQYF. The V gene is TRBV5-4, the J gene TRBJ2-3; maybe TRBD2 (6 bases). Germline V gives CDR1 SGHNT, CDR2 YYREEE (reference sequence). V was shortened by 2 bases and J by 6 bases, with 16 bases between the two germline ends. CDR3 length: 15 residues.

The chain employs TRBV19 and TRBJ1-3; no firm D call. The CDR3 contains 12 residues. The V gene's germline CDR1 is LNHDA and CDR2 SQIVND (reference sequence). V was clipped by 10 bases and J by 5 bases, with 12 bases between them. CDR3 sequence reads: CATTQARNTIYF. The CDR3 DNA reads as TGTGCCACCACCCAGGCCCGAAACACCATATATTTT.

The chain is built from TRBV18 and TRBJ1-2; D gene unclear. The CDR3 spans 13 residues. V lost 6 bases to trimming and J lost 4 bases, with 12 bases between them. The V gene's germline CDR1 is KGHSH and CDR2 LQKENI. CDR3 nucleotide sequence: TGTGCCAGCTCTCCCGGGAGGCCCTATGGCTACACCTTC. It yields the protein CASSPGRPYGYTF.

V gene TRBV28 combines with J gene TRBJ2-1; 10 bases map to TRBD2. CDR3 length: 16 amino acids. Germline V gene lookup returns CDR1 MDHEN and CDR2 SYDVKM. With V trimmed by 6 bases and J by 3 bases, 8 bases remained unmatched. CDR3 sequence: CASRPTSGEFYNEQFF. The CDR3 DNA reads TGTGCCAGCAGACCAACTAGCGGGGAGTTCTACAATGAGCAGTTCTTC.

The V gene is TRBV14, the J gene TRBJ2-1; 11 bases fit TRBD2. The CDR3 extends over 19 amino acids. Per the germline V gene, CDR1 is SGHDN and CDR2 is FVKESK. The junction had 15 bases not matched to a gene; V was cut back by 0 bases and J by 8 bases. CDR3 sequence (DNA): TGTGCCAGCAGCCAAGAAATCCAACTAGCGGGAGTCAGTTCGGATGAGCAGTTCTTC. Encoded protein: CASSQEIQLAGVSSDEQFF.

The rearrangement joins TRBV9 to TRBJ1-5, with TRBD1 identical over 9 bases. Trimming at V came to 4 bases and at J to 6 bases, leaving 8 bases not matched to a gene. The CDR3 is 15 amino acids. Germline CDR1 reads SGDLS; CDR2 reads YYNGEE. CDR3 region: CASSPWTGEGQPQHF. The CDR3 region has the DNA TGTGCCAGCAGCCCGTGGACAGGGGAAGGTCAGCCCCAGCATTTT.